The clone carrying this TCR beta chain was recorded many times. The antigen is unknown. The data belong to a study of blood T cells in healthy people across ages. A J-beta primer mix and a sample-barcoded 5' primer were used in a second PCR of about 6 to 12 cycles. TCRdb recomputed calls from the 5' RACE reads with MiXCR, one row per CDR3 protein. Of hundreds of thousands of distinct CDR3 sequences in the sample, approximately 52% were seen once. Study outcomes and limitations: As age increased, TCR beta diversity per million T cells fell in a roughly linear fashion.

The CDR3 contains 15 residues. V lost 0 bases and J 0 bases, leaving 8 bases between the germline ends. Germline V gene data show CDR1 as SGHRS and CDR2 as YFSETQ. V usage is TRBV5-1 and J usage is TRBJ2-3; D gene ambiguous. The sequenced material came from blood. This sequence was found in a woman older than 75 in good health. The CDR3: CASSLAVWSTDTQYF. DNA of the CDR3: TGCGCCAGCAGCTTGGCCGTCTGGAGCACAGATACGCAGTATTTT.